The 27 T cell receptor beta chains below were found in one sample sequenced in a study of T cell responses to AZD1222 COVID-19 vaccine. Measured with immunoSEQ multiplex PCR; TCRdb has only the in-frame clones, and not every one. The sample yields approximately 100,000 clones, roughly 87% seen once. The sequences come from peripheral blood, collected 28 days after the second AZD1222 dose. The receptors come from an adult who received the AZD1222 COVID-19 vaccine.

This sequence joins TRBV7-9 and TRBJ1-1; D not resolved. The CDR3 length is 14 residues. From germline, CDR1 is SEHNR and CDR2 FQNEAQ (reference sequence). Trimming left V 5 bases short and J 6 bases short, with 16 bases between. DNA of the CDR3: TGTGCCAGCAGCAAGGGCATCCCCACACCTGAAGCTTTCTTT. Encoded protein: CASSKGIPTPEAFF.

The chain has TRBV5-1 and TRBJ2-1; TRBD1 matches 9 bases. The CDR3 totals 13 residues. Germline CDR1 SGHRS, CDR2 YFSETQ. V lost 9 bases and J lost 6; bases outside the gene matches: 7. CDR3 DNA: TGCGCCACCGCGGGACAGGGTTTCAATGAGCAGTTCTTC. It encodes CATAGQGFNEQFF.

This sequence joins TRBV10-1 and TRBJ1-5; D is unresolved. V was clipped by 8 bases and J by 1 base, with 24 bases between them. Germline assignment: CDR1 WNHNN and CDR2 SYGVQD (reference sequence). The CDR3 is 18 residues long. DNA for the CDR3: TGCGCCAGCGGCCCGTACAGTTCCACGGTTGAAAGCAATCAGCCCCAGCATTTT. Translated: CASGPYSSTVESNQPQHF.

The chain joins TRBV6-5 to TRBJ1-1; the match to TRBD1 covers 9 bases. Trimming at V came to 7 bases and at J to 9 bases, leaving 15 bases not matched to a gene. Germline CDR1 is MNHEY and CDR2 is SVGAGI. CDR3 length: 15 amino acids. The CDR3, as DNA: TGTGCCAGCACCGATAAAAACAGGGGGCGACCCCAAGCTTTCTTT. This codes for CASTDKNRGRPQAFF.

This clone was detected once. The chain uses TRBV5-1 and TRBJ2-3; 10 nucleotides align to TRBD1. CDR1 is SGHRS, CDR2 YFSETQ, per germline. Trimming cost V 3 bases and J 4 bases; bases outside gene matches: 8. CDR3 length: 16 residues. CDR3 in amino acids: CASSYGQGGHADTQYF. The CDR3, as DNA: TGCGCCAGCAGCTACGGACAGGGGGGTCACGCAGATACGCAGTATTTT.

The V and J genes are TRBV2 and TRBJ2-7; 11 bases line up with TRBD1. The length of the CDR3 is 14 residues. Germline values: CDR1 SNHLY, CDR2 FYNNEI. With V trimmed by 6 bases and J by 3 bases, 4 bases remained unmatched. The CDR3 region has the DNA TGTGCCAGCAGGGCGGGGACAGGGGGCTACGAGCAGTACTTC. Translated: CASRAGTGGYEQYF.

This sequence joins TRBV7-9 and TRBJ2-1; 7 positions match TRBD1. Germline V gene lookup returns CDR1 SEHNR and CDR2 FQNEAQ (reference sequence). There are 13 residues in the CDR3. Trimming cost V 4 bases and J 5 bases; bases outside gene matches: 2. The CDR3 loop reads CASSWGQNNEQFF. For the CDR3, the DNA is TGTGCCAGCAGCTGGGGACAGAACAATGAGCAGTTCTTC. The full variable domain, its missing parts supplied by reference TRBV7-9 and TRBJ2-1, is DTGVSQNPRHKITKRGQNVTFRCDPISEHNRLYWYRQTLGQGPEFLTYFQNEAQLEKSRLLSDRFSAERPKGSFSTLEIQRTEQGDSAMYLCASSWGQNNEQFFGPGTRLTVL.

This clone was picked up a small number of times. CDR3 bases: TGTGCCAGTAGTATAACTGCAACCTACGAGCAGTACTTC. Translation: CASSITATYEQYF. The chain recombines TRBV19 with TRBJ2-7, with D uncertain. Germline V gives CDR1 LNHDA, CDR2 SQIVND (reference sequence). Deletions cut 2 bases from V and 2 bases from J, with 7 bases between. The CDR3 contains 13 residues.

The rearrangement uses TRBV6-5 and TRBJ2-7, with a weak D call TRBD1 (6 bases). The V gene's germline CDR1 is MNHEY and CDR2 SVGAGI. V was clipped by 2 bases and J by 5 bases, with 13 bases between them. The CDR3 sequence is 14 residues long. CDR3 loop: CASSYERGSHEQYF. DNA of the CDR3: TGTGCCAGCAGTTACGAGAGGGGGAGCCACGAGCAGTACTTC.

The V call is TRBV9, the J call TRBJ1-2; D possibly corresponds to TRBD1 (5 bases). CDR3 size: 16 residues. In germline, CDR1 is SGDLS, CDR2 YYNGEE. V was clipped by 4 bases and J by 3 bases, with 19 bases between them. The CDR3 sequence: CASSPAGTPLDYGYTF. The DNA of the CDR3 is TGTGCCAGCAGCCCCGCCGGGACTCCCTTGGACTATGGCTACACCTTC.

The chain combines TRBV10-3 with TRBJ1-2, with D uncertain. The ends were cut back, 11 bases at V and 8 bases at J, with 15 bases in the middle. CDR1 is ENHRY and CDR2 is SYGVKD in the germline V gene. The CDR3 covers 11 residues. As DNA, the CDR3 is TGTGCCCCCTCCTGGATGCACGGCTACACCTTC. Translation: CAPSWMHGYTF.

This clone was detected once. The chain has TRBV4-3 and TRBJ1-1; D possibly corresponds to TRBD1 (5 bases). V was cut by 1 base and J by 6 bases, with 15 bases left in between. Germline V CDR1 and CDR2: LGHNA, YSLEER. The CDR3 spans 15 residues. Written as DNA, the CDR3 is TGCGCCAGCAGCCAAGCAAGGGGTCGGAGCCCTGAAGCTTTCTTT. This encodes CASSQARGRSPEAFF.

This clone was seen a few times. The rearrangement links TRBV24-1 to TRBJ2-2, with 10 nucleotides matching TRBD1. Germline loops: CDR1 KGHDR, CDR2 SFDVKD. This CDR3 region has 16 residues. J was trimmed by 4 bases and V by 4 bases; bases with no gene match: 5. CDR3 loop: CATSDPRTGGTGELFF. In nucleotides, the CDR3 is TGTGCCACCAGTGACCCCCGGACAGGGGGCACCGGGGAGCTGTTTTTT.

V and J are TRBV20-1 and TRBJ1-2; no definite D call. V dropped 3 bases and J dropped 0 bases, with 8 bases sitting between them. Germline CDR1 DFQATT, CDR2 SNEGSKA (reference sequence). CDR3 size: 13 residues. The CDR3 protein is CSASTASNYGYTF. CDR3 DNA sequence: TGCAGTGCTAGTACTGCCTCTAACTATGGCTACACCTTC.

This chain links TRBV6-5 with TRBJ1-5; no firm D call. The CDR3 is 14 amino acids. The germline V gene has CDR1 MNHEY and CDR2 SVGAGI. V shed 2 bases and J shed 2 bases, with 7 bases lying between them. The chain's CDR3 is CASSYQQGNQPQHF. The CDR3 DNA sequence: TGTGCCAGCAGTTACCAGCAGGGCAATCAGCCCCAGCATTTT.

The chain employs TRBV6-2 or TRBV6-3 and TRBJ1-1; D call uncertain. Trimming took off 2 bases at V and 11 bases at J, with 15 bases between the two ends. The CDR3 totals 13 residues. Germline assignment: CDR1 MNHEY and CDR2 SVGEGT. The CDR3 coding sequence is TGTGCCAGCAGTTACGGCTCCGCCGCCCGGGCTTTCTTT. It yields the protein CASSYGSAARAFF.

In nucleotides, the CDR3 is TGTGCCAGCAGCTCAGACAGCTCCTACAATGAGCAGTTCTTC. As protein: CASSSDSSYNEQFF. The chain links TRBV7-3 to TRBJ2-1, with a tentative D call TRBD1 (5 bases). Trimming removed 4 bases from V and 0 bases from J, with 7 bases in between. The CDR3 consists of 14 residues. Germline V gives CDR1 SGHTA, CDR2 FQGTGA.

In DNA form, the CDR3 reads TGCGCCAGCAGTCAGCGGACAGCCCAAGAGACCCAGTACTTC. It yields the protein CASSQRTAQETQYF. The chain couples TRBV23-1 to TRBJ2-5; a possible D gene is TRBD1 (6 bases). TRBV23-1 qualifies as an ORF whose function is uncertain. This CDR3 contains 14 residues. Between the trimmed V and J ends, which lost 3 bases and 1 base, there was a span of 9 bases.

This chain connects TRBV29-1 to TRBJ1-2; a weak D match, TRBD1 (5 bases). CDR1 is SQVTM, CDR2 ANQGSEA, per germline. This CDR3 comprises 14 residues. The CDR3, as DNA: TGCAGTTTTTCGGGACTCCTGGGGGTTGGCGGCTACACCTTC. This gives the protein CSFSGLLGVGGYTF.

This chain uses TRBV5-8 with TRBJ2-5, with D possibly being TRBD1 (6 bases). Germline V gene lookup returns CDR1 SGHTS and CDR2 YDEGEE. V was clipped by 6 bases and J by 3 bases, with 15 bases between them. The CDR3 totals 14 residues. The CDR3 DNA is TGTGCCAGCAAAGAACGGACAGCCAAAGAGACCCAGTACTTC. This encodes CASKERTAKETQYF.

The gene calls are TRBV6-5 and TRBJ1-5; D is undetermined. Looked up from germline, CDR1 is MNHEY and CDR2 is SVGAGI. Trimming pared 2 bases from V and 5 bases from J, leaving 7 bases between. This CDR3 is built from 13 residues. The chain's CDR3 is CASSYSRDQPQHF. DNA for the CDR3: TGTGCCAGCAGTTACAGTAGGGATCAGCCCCAGCATTTT.

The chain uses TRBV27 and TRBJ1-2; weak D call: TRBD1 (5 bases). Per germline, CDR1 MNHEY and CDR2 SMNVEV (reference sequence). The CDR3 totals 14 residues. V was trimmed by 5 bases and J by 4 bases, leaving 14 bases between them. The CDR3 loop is CASSPQGWSYGYTF. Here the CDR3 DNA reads TGTGCCAGCAGTCCTCAGGGTTGGAGCTATGGCTACACCTTC.

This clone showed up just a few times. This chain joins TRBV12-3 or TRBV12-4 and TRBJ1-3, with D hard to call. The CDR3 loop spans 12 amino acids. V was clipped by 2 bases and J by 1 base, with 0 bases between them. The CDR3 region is CASSLSGNTIYF. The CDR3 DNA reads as TGTGCCAGCAGTTTATCTGGAAACACCATATATTTT.

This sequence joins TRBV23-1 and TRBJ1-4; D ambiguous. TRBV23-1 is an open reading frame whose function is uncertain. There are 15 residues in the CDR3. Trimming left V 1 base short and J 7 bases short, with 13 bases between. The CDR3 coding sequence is TGCGCCAGCAGTCAATGTTTGGGTGAGGGTGAAAAACTGTTTTTT. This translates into CASSQCLGEGEKLFF.

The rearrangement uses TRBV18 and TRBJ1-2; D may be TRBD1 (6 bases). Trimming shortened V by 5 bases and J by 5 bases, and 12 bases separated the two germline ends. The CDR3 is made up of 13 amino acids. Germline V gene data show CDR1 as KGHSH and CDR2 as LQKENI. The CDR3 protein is CASSLGAQYGYTF. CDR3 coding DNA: TGTGCCAGCTCATTGGGGGCTCAGTATGGCTACACCTTC.

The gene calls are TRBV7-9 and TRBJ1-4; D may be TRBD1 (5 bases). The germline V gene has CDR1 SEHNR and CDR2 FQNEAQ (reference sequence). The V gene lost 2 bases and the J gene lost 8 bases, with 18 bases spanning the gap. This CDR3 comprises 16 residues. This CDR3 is CASSLTVEQGGEKLFF. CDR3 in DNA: TGTGCCAGCAGCTTAACAGTAGAGCAGGGTGGGGAAAAACTGTTTTTT.

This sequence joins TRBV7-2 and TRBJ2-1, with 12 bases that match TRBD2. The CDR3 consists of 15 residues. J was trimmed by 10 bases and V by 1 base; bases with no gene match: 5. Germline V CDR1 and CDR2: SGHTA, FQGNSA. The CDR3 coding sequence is TGTGCCAGCAGCTTAGGTCTAGCGGGGGGGCGCGAGCAGTTCTTC. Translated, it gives CASSLGLAGGREQFF.